The source of this T cell receptor (beta chain) is a study of early T cells in non-severe SARS-CoV-2 infection. Study-level information: Sequencing used unsorted whole-blood bulk RNA, so chains lack pairing.

TCRdb reprocessed the 5' RACE reads via MiXCR and lists one record per CDR3 protein. The sample carries approximately 120,000 distinct CDR3 sequences, more than 13% recorded once. This CDR3 contains 13 residues. V was trimmed by 5 bases and J by 6 bases, leaving 12 bases between them. In germline, CDR1 is SGHTA, CDR2 FQGNSA. The sequence was collected from an adult who was a healthcare worker with PCR-confirmed SARS-CoV-2 infection or an uninfected control (not recorded which). The specimen was whole blood. The V and J genes are TRBV7-2 and TRBJ2-3; D is unresolved. CDR3 sequence (DNA): TGTGCCAGCAGCCCATCTTTTGGGGATACGCAGTATTTT. Protein: CASSPSFGDTQYF. The full variable domain, with the rest looked up from reference TRBV7-2 and TRBJ2-3, is GAGVSQSPSNKVTEKGKDVELRCDPISGHTALYWYRQSLGQGLEFLIYFQGNSAPDKSGLPSDRFSAERTGGSVSTLTIQRTQQEDSAVYLCASSPSFGDTQYFGPGTRLTVL.